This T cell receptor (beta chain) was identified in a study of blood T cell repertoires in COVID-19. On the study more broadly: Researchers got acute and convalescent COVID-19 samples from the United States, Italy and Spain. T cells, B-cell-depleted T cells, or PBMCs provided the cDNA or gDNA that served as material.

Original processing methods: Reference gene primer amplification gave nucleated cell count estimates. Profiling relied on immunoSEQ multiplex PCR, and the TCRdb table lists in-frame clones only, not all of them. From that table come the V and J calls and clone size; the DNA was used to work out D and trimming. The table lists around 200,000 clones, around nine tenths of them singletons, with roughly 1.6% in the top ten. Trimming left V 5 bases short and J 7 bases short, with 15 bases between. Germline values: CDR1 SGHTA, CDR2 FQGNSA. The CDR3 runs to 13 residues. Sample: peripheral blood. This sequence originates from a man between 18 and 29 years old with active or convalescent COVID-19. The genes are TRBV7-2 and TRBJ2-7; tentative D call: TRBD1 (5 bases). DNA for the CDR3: TGTGCCAGCAGCCCTAGACCAGGGTCGGAGCAGTACTTC. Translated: CASSPRPGSEQYF.